This T cell receptor (beta chain) emerged from a study of chemoradiotherapy in HPV16-positive cancers. Study conclusions and caveats: Candidate HPV-specific clones and E7-related TCR motifs grew in tumor during treatment. Better recurrence-free survival went with HPV-responsive T-cell expansion in HPV16-positive patients.

Libraries were prepared by immunoSEQ multiplex PCR; TCRdb keeps only in-frame clonotypes and omits some of them. The profile shows fewer than 70,000 clones, roughly nine tenths of them singletons. Repeated repertoire sampling spanned the course of chemoradiotherapy. With respect to this clone: What it binds is unknown.

CDR1 is SGHTA, CDR2 FQGNSA, per germline. Trimming removed 3 bases at V and 3 bases at J, with 8 bases between. This CDR3 contains 13 residues. The sample in question was blood, obtained from a patient who underwent chemoradiotherapy. The chain couples TRBV7-2 to TRBJ1-1, with unresolved D. The clonotype originates from a human donor with HPV-associated anogenital cancer. CDR3 coding DNA: TGTGCCAGCAGCTTCGAGCGGGACACTGAAGCTTTCTTT. Translating gives CASSFERDTEAFF.